This T cell receptor beta chain was obtained from a study of early T cells in non-severe SARS-CoV-2 infection (dated by TCRdb to the early 2020s). Notes on the research overall: Bulk RNA from unsorted whole blood was used for TCR sequencing, so alpha and beta chains could not be paired.

A case-control design nested within a healthcare worker cohort in London, UK, was used, with weekly nasopharyngeal swab PCR tests and blood sampling performed. Healthcare workers were enrolled in the week of the UK lockdown, from 23 to 31 March 2020, and were followed every week for up to 16 weeks. Study-level results and caveats: VDJdb matching was skewed toward anti-spike CD8 responses, so virus-specific expansions were likely underestimated and private and CD4 specificities were missed.

Including cysteine and phenylalanine, the CDR3 has 12 amino acids. Only the CDR3 DNA stays, 36 bases, in frame from base 1. V lost 3 bases and J lost 4 bases; the stretch between them is 8 bases long. From the germline V gene, CDR1 is SGDLS and CDR2 is YYNGEE. Receptor libraries were prepared by 5' RACE. Sequencing instrument: NextSeq 500. In the TCR library protocol, unique molecular identifiers were attached to individual cDNA molecules to correct for PCR bias and sequencing error. Sequencing covered both TCR alpha and beta chains, and within each sample the abundances of alpha and beta sequences were tightly co-correlated. The original pipeline was this. V gene, J gene and CDR3 annotation of TCR sequences was performed with Decombinator V4. Expanded TCRs were defined as changing significantly between any two time points under a Poisson model with p below 0.0001. TCR abundances were normalised to the total number of TCRs sequenced per sample and were expressed as counts per million. MAIT TCRs were defined by TRAV1-2 paired with TRAJ12, TRAJ20 or TRAJ33, and iNKT TCRs by TRAV10 paired with TRAJ18. VDJdb, accessed 1 November 2021, was searched for CMV, EBV and SARS-CoV-2 annotated TCRs, excluding TCRs annotated for multiple antigens. TCRdb trimmed the raw reads at Q25, called clones with MiXCR and kept productive beta chains. Identical CDR3 protein sequences are pooled into one entry, listed with their most common genes and DNA. For this entry, the V and J calls and clone size follow TCRdb and not the study's own pipeline. For this sample the table gives 60,000 to 75,000 distinct CDR3 sequences, of which 9.5% to 12% were detected only once. Approximately 5% of the sample is taken by the ten largest.

This clonotype showed up just a few times. Its antigen has not been determined. Base-call qualities are not available, and no considerably larger clone is one nucleotide away. The chain is made from TRBV9 and TRBJ2-7; the D segment cannot be called with confidence. The sequences come from whole blood, collected at baseline. This sequence originates from an adult who was a healthcare worker with PCR-confirmed SARS-CoV-2 infection or an uninfected control (not recorded which). The nucleotide sequence reads TGTGCCAGCAGCGCGGACGGGTACGAGCAGTACTTC. This encodes CASSADGYEQYF. The variable domain in full, with residues beyond the CDR3 obtained from the reference TRBV9 and TRBJ2-7 genes, is DSGVTQTPKHLITATGQRVTLRCSPRSGDLSVYWYQQSLDQGLQFLIQYYNGEERAKGNILERFSAQQFPDLHSELNLSSLELGDSALYFCASSADGYEQYFGPGTRLTVT.